Sequencing of this T cell receptor beta chain was carried out in a study of shared clonotypes between healthy human individuals. About the study: Donors had three CD4 naive, three CD4 memory, two CD8 naive and one CD8 memory plate apiece. Whole-study findings and limits: The authors sampled blood alone, and tissue repertoires likely differ. The study generally estimated greater richness for naive than memory subsets.

Worth noting for this clone: No antigen is known for it.

This table comes from immunoSEQ multiplex PCR, and its TCRdb copy is limited to in-frame clones, with some not included. The profile covers some 1,600,000 clones, with approximately 98% appearing a single time and around 0.47% taken by the ten largest. This CDR3 is built from 15 residues. Germline CDR1 is SGHTA and CDR2 is FQGNSA. The V end lost 5 bases, the J end lost 2 bases, and 12 bases lay between the germline ends. The receptor's source is a man aged 30 to 39 in good health. The specimen was naive CD4+ T cells sorted from blood. Subset: CD45RA+ positively selected. This chain links TRBV7-2 with TRBJ2-2; D is perhaps TRBD2 (5 bases). CDR3 protein: CASSRGGSNTGELFF. In DNA, the CDR3 is TGTGCCAGCAGCCGAGGAGGCAGTAACACCGGGGAGCTGTTTTTT.